What follows is one TCR beta chain and its context. The antigen remains undetermined. The data originate from a study of early stage breast cancer tumors. Background on the study: Most invasive tumors, about 80% of the 16, were ER+/PR+/HER2-. Samples were sequenced at around 10-fold average coverage.

The CDR3 sequence is 16 residues long. Study observations and caveats: Chain pairing and CD4, CD8 or FOXP3 expression were not captured.

Here immunoSEQ multiplex PCR was the method, and the copy in TCRdb shows in-frame clones only, minus some. This sample has 30,000 to 40,000 clones; roughly 72% occur once, and the top ten carry roughly 7%. The clonotype was recovered from a person between 55 and 70 years old with breast cancer. The gene calls are TRBV21-1 and TRBJ1-1; the table gives TRBD1 as D, unverified against the DNA. TRBV21-1 is assigned pseudogene status. Sequencing input: blood. CDR3 in DNA: TGTGCCAGCAGCAATGGCCCGGGGACAAGGAACACTGAAGCTTTCTTT. This sequence encodes CASSNGPGTRNTEAFF.